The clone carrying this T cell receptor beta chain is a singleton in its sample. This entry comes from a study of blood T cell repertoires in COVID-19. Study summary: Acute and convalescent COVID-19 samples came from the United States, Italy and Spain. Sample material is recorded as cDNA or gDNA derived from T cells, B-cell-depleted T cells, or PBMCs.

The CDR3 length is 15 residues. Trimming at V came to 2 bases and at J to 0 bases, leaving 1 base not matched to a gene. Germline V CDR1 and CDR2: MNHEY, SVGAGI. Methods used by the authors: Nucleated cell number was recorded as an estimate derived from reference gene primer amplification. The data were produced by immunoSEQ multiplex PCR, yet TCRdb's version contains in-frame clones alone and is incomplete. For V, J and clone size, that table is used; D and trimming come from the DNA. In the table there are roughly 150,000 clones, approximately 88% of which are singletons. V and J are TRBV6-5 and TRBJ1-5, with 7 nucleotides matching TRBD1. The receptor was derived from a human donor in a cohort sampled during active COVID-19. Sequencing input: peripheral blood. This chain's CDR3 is CASSYNRGSNQPQHF. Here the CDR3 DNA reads TGTGCCAGCAGTTACAACAGGGGTAGCAATCAGCCCCAGCATTTT.